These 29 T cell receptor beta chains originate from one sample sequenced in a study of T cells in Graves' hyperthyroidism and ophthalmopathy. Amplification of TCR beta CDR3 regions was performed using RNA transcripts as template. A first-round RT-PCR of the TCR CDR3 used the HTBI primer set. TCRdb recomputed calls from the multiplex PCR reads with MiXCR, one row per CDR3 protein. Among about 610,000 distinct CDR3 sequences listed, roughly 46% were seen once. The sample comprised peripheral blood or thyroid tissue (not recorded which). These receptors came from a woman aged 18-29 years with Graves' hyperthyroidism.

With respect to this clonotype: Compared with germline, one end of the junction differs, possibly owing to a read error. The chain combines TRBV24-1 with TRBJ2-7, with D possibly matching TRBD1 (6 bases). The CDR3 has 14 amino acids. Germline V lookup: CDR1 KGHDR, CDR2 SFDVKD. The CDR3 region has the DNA TGTGCCATCAGTGAAACAGGGAGAGGGTACGAGCAGTACTTC. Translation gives CAISETGRGYEQYF.

DNA of the CDR3: TGCAGTGCTAGGGCCCGGGGGGGCTCTGGAAACACCATATATTTT. This encodes CSARARGGSGNTIYF. The rearrangement uses TRBV20-1 and TRBJ1-3; weak D call: TRBD1 (5 bases). The V and J ends lost 3 bases and 0 bases respectively, with 12 bases between them. Germline CDR1 DFQATT, CDR2 SNEGSKA (reference sequence). This CDR3 has 15 amino acids.

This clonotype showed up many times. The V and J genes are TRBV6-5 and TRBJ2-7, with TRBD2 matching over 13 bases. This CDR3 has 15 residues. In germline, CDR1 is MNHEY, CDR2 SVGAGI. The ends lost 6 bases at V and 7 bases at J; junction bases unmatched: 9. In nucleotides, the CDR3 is TGTGCCAGCAGCCAAACTAGCGGGAGGGCGGGGGAGCAGTACTTC. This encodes CASSQTSGRAGEQYF.

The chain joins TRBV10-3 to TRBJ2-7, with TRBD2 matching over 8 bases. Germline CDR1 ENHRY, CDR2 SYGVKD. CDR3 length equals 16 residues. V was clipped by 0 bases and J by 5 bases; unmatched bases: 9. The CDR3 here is CAISESKGTRYHEQYF. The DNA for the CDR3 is TGTGCCATCAGTGAGTCGAAGGGGACTAGATACCACGAGCAGTACTTC.

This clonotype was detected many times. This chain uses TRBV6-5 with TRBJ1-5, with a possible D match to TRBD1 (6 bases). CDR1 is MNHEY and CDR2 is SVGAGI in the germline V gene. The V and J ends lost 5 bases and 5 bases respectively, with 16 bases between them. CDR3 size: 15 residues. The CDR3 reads CASSKQGRTDQPQHF. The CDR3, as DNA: TGTGCCAGCAGTAAACAGGGCCGAACAGATCAGCCCCAGCATTTT.

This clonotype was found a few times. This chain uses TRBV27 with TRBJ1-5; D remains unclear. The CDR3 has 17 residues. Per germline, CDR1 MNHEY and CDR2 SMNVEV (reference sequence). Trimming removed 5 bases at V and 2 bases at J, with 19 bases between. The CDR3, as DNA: TGTGCCAGCAGTCCCTTAGAAGGGATGCTTCGCAATCAGCCCCAGCATTTT. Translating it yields CASSPLEGMLRNQPQHF.

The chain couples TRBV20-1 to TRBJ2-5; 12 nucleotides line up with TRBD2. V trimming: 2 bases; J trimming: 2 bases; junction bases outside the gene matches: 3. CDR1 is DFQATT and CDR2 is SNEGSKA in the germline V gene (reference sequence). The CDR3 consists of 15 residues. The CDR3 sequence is CSARRLAGGQETQYF. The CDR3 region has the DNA TGCAGTGCTAGAAGGCTAGCGGGAGGGCAAGAGACCCAGTACTTC.

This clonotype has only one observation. The CDR3 DNA reads as TGTGCCAGCAGTATAATAGCGGGGGGGACCGGGGAGCTGTTTTTT. This translates into CASSIIAGGTGELFF. The chain links TRBV6-4 to TRBJ2-2; 11 positions agree with TRBD2. This CDR3 spans 15 amino acids. V shed 5 bases and J 5 bases; nucleotides not matched to a gene: 4. Germline-derived CDR1 and CDR2 are MRHNA and SNTAGT.

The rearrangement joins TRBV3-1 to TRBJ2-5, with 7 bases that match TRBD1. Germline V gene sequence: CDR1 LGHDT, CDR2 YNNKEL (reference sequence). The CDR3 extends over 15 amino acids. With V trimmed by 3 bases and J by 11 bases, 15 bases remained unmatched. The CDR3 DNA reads TGTGCCAGCAGCCATCCACAGGGGCACACAGATACGCAGTACTTC. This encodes CASSHPQGHTDTQYF.

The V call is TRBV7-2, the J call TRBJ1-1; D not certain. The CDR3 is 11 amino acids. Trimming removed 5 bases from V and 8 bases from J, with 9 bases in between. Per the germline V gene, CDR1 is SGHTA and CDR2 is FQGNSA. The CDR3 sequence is CASSPMGEAFF. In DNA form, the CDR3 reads TGTGCCAGCAGCCCCATGGGGGAAGCTTTCTTT. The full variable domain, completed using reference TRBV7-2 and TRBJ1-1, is GAGVSQSPSNKVTEKGKDVELRCDPISGHTALYWYRQSLGQGLEFLIYFQGNSAPDKSGLPSDRFSAERTGGSVSTLTIQRTQQEDSAVYLCASSPMGEAFFGQGTRLTVV.

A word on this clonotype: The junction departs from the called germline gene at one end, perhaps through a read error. CDR3 sequence reads: CAMVSEKQDDHLPLHF. The CDR3 DNA sequence: TGCGCCATGGTTTCGGAAAAACAGGACGATCATTTACCCCTCCACTTT. The chain joins TRBV10-3 to TRBJ1-6; the D gene is possibly TRBD1 (5 bases). This CDR3 region has 16 residues. CDR1 and CDR2 from the germline V gene are ENHRY and SYGVKD.

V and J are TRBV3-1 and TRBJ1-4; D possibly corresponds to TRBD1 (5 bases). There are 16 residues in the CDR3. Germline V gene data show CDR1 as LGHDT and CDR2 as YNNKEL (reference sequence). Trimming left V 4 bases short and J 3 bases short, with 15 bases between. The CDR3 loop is CASSPRRGAANEKLFF. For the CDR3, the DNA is TGTGCCAGCAGCCCCCGAAGGGGAGCGGCTAATGAAAAACTGTTTTTT.

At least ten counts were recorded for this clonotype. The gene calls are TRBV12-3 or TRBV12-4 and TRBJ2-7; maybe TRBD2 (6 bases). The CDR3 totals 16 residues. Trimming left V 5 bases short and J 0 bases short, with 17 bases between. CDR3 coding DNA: TGTGCCAGCAGTCCCGGGACTCCCATCAGCTCCTACGAGCAGTACTTC. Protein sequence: CASSPGTPISSYEQYF.

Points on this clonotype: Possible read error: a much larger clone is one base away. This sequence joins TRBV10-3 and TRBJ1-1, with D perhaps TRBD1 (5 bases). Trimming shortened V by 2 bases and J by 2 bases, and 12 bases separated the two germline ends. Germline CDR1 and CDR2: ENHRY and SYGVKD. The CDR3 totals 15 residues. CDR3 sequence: CAISETGVGNTEAFF. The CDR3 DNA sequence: TGTGCCATCAGTGAGACAGGTGTGGGTAACACTGAAGCTTTCTTT.

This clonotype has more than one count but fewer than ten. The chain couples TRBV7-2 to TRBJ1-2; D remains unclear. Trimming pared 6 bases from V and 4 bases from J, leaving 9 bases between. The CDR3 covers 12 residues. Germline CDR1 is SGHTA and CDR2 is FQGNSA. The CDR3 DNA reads TGTGCCAGCAGGGGGAGCGGCTATGGCTACACCTTC. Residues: CASRGSGYGYTF.

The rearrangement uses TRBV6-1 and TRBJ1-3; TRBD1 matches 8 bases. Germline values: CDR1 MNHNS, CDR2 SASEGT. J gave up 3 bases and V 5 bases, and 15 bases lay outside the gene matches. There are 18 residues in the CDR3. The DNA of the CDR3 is TGTGCCAGCAGTAGAAACGGACCAGGGGGCAATTATGGAAACACCATATATTTT. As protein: CASSRNGPGGNYGNTIYF.

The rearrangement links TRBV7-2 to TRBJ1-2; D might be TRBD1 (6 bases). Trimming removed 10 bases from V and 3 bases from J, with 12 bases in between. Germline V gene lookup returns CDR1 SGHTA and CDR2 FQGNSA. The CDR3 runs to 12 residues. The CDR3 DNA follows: TGTGCCATCTACAGGGCTTACTATGGCTACACCTTC. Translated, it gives CAIYRAYYGYTF.

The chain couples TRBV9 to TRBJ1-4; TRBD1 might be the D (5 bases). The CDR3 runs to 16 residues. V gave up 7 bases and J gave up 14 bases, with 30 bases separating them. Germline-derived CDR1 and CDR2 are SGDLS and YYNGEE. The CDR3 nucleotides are TGTGCCAGCTCACCGGCGGACGGAACCTGGGGGTCCGGTCTGTTTTTT. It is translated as CASSPADGTWGSGLFF. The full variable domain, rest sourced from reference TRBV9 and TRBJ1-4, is DSGVTQTPKHLITATGQRVTLRCSPRSGDLSVYWYQQSLDQGLQFLIQYYNGEERAKGNILERFSAQQFPDLHSELNLSSLELGDSALYFCASSPADGTWGSGLFFGSGTQLSVL.

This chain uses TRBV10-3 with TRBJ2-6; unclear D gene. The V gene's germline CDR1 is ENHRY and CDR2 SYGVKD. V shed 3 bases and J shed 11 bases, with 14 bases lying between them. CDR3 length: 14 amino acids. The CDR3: CAISDSAVTYVLTF. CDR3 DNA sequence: TGTGCCATCAGTGACAGCGCGGTAACCTACGTCCTGACTTTC.

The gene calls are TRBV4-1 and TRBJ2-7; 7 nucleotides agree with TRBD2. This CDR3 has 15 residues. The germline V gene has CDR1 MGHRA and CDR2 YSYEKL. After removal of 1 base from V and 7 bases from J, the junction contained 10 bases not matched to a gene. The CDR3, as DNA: TGCGCCAGCAGCCAAGGAGGCGGGAGAAACAATGAGCAGTACTTC. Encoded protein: CASSQGGGRNNEQYF.

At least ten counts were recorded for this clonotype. The CDR3 DNA follows: TGTGCCAGCAGCGTAGCCAGGTTTGAGACCCAGTACTTC. The encoded protein is CASSVARFETQYF. V and J are TRBV9 and TRBJ2-5; D ambiguous. The CDR3 has 13 amino acids. CDR1 is SGDLS, CDR2 YYNGEE, per germline. Trimming stripped 0 bases from V and 5 bases from J, with 8 bases between.

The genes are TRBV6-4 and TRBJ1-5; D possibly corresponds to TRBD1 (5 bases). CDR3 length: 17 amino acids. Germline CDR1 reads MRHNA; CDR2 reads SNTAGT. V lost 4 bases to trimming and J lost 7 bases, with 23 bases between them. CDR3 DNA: TGTGCCAGCAGTGGAAGGCGGGAGAGGGGTGACGAGCAGCCCCAGCATTTT. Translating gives CASSGRRERGDEQPQHF.

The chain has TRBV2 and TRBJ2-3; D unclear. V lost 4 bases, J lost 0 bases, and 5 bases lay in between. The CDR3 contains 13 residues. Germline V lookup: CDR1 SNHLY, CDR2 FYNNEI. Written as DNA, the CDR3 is TGTGCCAGCAGTGTTCTGAGCACAGATACGCAGTATTTT. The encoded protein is CASSVLSTDTQYF.

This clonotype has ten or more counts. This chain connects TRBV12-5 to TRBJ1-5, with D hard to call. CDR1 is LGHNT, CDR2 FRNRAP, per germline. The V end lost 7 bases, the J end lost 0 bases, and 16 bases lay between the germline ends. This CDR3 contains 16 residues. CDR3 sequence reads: CASARRADGSNQPQHF. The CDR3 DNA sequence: TGTGCTAGTGCCAGGAGGGCGGACGGTAGCAATCAGCCCCAGCATTTT.

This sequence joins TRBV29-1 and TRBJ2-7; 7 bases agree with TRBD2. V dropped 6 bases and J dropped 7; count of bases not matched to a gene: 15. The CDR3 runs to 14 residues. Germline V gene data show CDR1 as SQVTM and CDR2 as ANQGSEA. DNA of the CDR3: TGCAGCGTGGGACTGTCTAGCGGTCACAATGAGCAGTACTTC. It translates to CSVGLSSGHNEQYF.

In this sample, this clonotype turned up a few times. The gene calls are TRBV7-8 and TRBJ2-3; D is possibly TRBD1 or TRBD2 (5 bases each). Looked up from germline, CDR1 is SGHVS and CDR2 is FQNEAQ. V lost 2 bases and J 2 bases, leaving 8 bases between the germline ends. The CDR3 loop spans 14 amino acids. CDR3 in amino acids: CASSLLGDTDTQYF. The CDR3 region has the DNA TGTGCCAGCAGCTTACTGGGGGACACAGATACGCAGTATTTT.

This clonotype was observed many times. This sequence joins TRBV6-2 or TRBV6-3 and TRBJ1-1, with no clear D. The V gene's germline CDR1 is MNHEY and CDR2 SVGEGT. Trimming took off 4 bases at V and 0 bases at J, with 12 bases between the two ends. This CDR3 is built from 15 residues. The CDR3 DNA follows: TGTGCCAGCAGTTTCGGTACAGTGTTGAACACTGAAGCTTTCTTT. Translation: CASSFGTVLNTEAFF.

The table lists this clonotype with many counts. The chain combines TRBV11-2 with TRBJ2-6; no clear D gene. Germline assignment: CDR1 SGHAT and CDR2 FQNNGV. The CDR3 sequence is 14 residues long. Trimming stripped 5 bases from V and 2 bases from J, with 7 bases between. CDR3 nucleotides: TGTGCCAGCAGCCCCATCACTGGGGCCAACGTCCTGACTTTC. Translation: CASSPITGANVLTF.

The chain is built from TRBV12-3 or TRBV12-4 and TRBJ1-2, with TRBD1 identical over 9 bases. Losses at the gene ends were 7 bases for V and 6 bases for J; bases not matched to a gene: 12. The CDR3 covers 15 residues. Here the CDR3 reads CASTGQGRGKNGYTF. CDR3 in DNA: TGTGCCAGCACCGGACAGGGGAGAGGAAAGAATGGCTACACCTTC.